This T cell receptor (beta chain) was identified during a study of spatial heterogeneity in lung cancer. CDR1 is LGHNA and CDR2 is YSLEER in the germline V gene. This CDR3 spans 15 amino acids. Trimming left V 1 base short and J 8 bases short, with 15 bases between. This clonotype counts as medium-sized. The library was prepared for alpha chains; this beta chain is a stray read, so its frequency means little. Time point noted: sample taken at primary tumor resection. TCRdb re-derived calls from the 5' RACE reads in MiXCR, one entry per CDR3 protein. The repertoire holds about 5,500 distinct CDR3 sequences, with 9.5% to 15% as singletons.

The material sequenced was lung tissue, taken at surgery. V and J are TRBV4-3 and TRBJ2-4, with D possibly being TRBD2 (5 bases). This TCR derives from a human donor with early-stage non-small cell lung cancer. The chain's CDR3 is CASSQVGGPKDIQYF. The CDR3 nucleotides are TGCGCCAGCAGCCAAGTAGGCGGGCCCAAGGACATTCAGTACTTC.